Below are 19 T cell receptor beta chains sequenced from a single sample in a study of blood T cell repertoires in COVID-19. Clones were read by immunoSEQ multiplex PCR, and TCRdb kept only the in-frame ones, dropping some. The table includes about 96,000 clones, less than 85% detected once. Sequenced material: peripheral blood. These receptors were obtained from a man aged 45-65 years who had recovered from COVID-19.

The chain carries TRBV29-1 and TRBJ2-3; 8 positions match TRBD1. V shed 7 bases and J 4 bases; nucleotides not matched to a gene: 13. The CDR3 extends over 15 amino acids. The germline V gene encodes CDR1 SQVTM and CDR2 ANQGSEA. The CDR3 here is CSGLGDRLTADTQYF. As DNA, the CDR3 is TGCAGCGGGCTGGGGGACAGGCTGACTGCAGATACGCAGTATTTT.

The gene calls are TRBV6-5 and TRBJ2-7; 7 bases line up with TRBD1. CDR1 MNHEY and CDR2 SVGAGI come from the germline V gene. This CDR3 region has 14 residues. V gave up 4 bases and J gave up 4 bases; unmatched junction bases: 7. DNA for the CDR3: TGTGCCAGCAGTTTACAGGGGAATAAGTACGAGCAGTACTTC. Translated: CASSLQGNKYEQYF.

CDR3 DNA sequence: TGTGCCAGCAGCGTAGTTCCGCAGTTCTACGAGCAGTACTTC. Its protein is CASSVVPQFYEQYF. The V call is TRBV9, the J call TRBJ2-7; D is undetermined. Germline lookup yields CDR1 SGDLS and CDR2 YYNGEE. Trimming left V 0 bases short and J 3 bases short, with 10 bases between. The CDR3 sequence is 14 residues long.

The chain recombines TRBV5-5 with TRBJ1-2; 8 nucleotides line up with TRBD1. The CDR3 is 14 amino acids. With V trimmed by 4 bases and J by 5 bases, 7 bases remained unmatched. The germline V gene has CDR1 SGHKS and CDR2 YYEKEE (reference sequence). Written as DNA, the CDR3 is TGTGCCAGCAGCATGGAGGGGACAGGTTATGGCTACACCTTC. Its translation is CASSMEGTGYGYTF.

As concerns this clone: This sequence may be a read error, since a much larger clone differs from it by one base. The chain joins TRBV7-8 to TRBJ1-4; 7 positions agree with TRBD1. CDR3 size: 13 residues. V dropped 4 bases and J dropped 7; count of bases not matched to a gene: 3. Germline lookup yields CDR1 SGHVS and CDR2 FQNEAQ. CDR3 in DNA: TGTGCCAGCAGCTGGGGACAGTTTGAAAAACTGTTTTTT. Its translation is CASSWGQFEKLFF.

V gene TRBV10-2 combines with J gene TRBJ2-4, with D hard to call. CDR1 WSHSY and CDR2 SAAADI come from the germline V gene. This CDR3 contains 13 residues. V was trimmed by 6 bases and J by 0 bases, leaving 6 bases between them. This CDR3 reads CASRTGAKNIQYF. CDR3 nucleotide sequence: TGCGCCAGCAGAACCGGAGCCAAAAACATTCAGTACTTC.

The chain combines TRBV7-3 with TRBJ2-3, with a possible D match to TRBD1 (6 bases). Germline V CDR1 and CDR2: SGHTA, FQGTGA. V was cut by 2 bases and J by 3 bases, with 18 bases left in between. CDR3 size: 17 residues. The CDR3 DNA follows: TGTGCCAGCAGCTTAGGTTTAAGGACAGCCCGGACAGATACGCAGTATTTT. Amino acid sequence: CASSLGLRTARTDTQYF.

The V gene is TRBV11-1, the J gene TRBJ2-7; 10 nucleotides align to TRBD1. V was clipped by 6 bases and J by 1 base; unmatched bases: 6. Per germline, CDR1 SGHAT and CDR2 FQDESV (reference sequence). The CDR3 sequence is 15 residues long. The CDR3: CASRAPGQGSYEQYF. The DNA of the CDR3 is TGTGCCAGCAGAGCCCCGGGACAGGGGTCCTACGAGCAGTACTTC.

This clone was seen only a few times. The chain recombines TRBV13 with TRBJ1-3; D possibly corresponds to TRBD1 (5 bases). The V and J ends lost 4 bases and 1 base respectively, with 11 bases between them. The CDR3 runs 15 residues. Per the germline V gene, CDR1 is PRHDT and CDR2 is FYEKMQ (reference sequence). CDR3 amino acids: CASSSGRGSGNTIYF. For the CDR3, the DNA is TGTGCCAGCAGCTCCGGACGGGGGTCTGGAAACACCATATATTTT.

J is TRBJ2-5 and V is TRBV7-2; 8 bases align to TRBD2. CDR1 and CDR2 from the germline V gene are SGHTA and FQGNSA. The CDR3 extends over 14 amino acids. After removal of 9 bases from V and 8 bases from J, the junction contained 14 bases not matched to a gene. The CDR3 loop reads CASRPGGGLNTQYF. CDR3 nucleotide sequence: TGTGCCAGTCGCCCGGGCGGGGGGCTTAATACCCAGTACTTC.

The V call is TRBV12-3 or TRBV12-4, the J call TRBJ1-4, with D tentatively TRBD1 (5 bases). There are 13 residues in the CDR3. V was clipped by 9 bases and J by 8 bases, with 16 bases between them. CDR3 nucleotides: TGTGCCAGTCAGACAGCACTAAGGGAAAAACTGTTTTTT. Translation: CASQTALREKLFF.

J is TRBJ2-3 and V is TRBV10-1; the match to TRBD2 covers 7 bases. CDR1 WNHNN and CDR2 SYGVQD come from the germline V gene (reference sequence). The length of the CDR3 is 16 residues. The V and J ends lost 3 bases and 0 bases, in that order; junction bases with no gene match: 6. CDR3 protein: CASSEQRGHSTDTQYF. DNA of the CDR3: TGCGCCAGCAGTGAACAGCGGGGTCATAGCACAGATACGCAGTATTTT.

The genes are TRBV30 and TRBJ2-4; 9 bases match TRBD2. Germline V lookup: CDR1 GTSNPN, CDR2 SVGIG (reference sequence). CDR3 length equals 19 residues. V shed 1 base and J 0 bases; nucleotides not matched to a gene: 13. The CDR3 region is CAWSGGTRGGDLAKNIQYF. CDR3 coding DNA: TGTGCCTGGAGTGGCGGGACCCGCGGGGGGGATTTAGCCAAAAACATTCAGTACTTC.

This chain uses TRBV11-2 with TRBJ2-3, with 7 bases that match TRBD1. Per germline, CDR1 SGHAT and CDR2 FQNNGV. The V segment lost 5 bases and the J segment 6 bases; nucleotides outside the gene matches: 2. CDR3 size: 12 residues. CDR3 region: CASSQTGDTQYF. CDR3 sequence (DNA): TGTGCCAGCAGCCAGACAGGGGATACGCAGTATTTT.

This chain links TRBV7-2 with TRBJ1-1, with D perhaps TRBD1 (6 bases). This CDR3 comprises 14 residues. Germline CDR1 reads SGHTA; CDR2 reads FQGNSA. Trimming took off 5 bases at V and 1 base at J, with 11 bases between the two ends. CDR3 nucleotide sequence: TGTGCCAGCAGCGTACAGGGTGAGAACACTGAAGCTTTCTTT. Translating gives CASSVQGENTEAFF.

The chain employs TRBV11-3 and TRBJ2-2; weak D call: TRBD2 (6 bases). This CDR3 has 14 amino acids. Germline loops: CDR1 SGHNT, CDR2 YENEEA. The V end was cut by 5 bases, the J end by 6 bases, with 13 bases between. The CDR3 DNA sequence: TGTGCCAGCAGCCCGCGGGGCGTTTCCGGGGAGCTGTTTTTT. As protein: CASSPRGVSGELFF. Filled out from reference TRBV11-3 and TRBJ2-2, the complete variable domain reads EAGVVQSPRYKIIEKKQPVAFWCNPISGHNTLYWYLQNLGQGPELLIRYENEEAVDDSQLPKDRFSAERLKGVDSTLKIQPAELGDSAVYLCASSPRGVSGELFFGEGSRLTVL.

The chain couples TRBV5-1 to TRBJ1-4; the D gene is possibly TRBD1 (6 bases). Germline CDR1 is SGHRS and CDR2 is YFSETQ. V lost 5 bases and J lost 8, with 13 bases in between. The CDR3 runs 13 residues. This CDR3 reads CASRSQGREKLFF. In nucleotides, the CDR3 is TGCGCCAGCAGGTCCCAGGGGCGGGAAAAACTGTTTTTT.

The chain couples TRBV7-6 to TRBJ1-1; D is ambiguous. Germline loops: CDR1 SGHVS, CDR2 FNYEAQ. The CDR3 is 17 amino acids. Trimming cost V 2 bases and J 0 bases, with 16 bases left between them. Here the CDR3 reads CASSLTRMGQLNTEAFF. CDR3 DNA sequence: TGTGCCAGCAGCTTAACCCGTATGGGCCAGCTGAACACTGAAGCTTTCTTT.

J is TRBJ1-1 and V is TRBV19; TRBD1 aligns across 8 bases. The J segment lost 1 base and the V segment lost 10 bases, leaving 2 bases of the junction unmatched. Per the germline V gene, CDR1 is LNHDA and CDR2 is SQIVND (reference sequence). CDR3 length equals 12 residues. The CDR3 DNA reads TGTGCCACTGACAGGGGGAACACTGAAGCTTTCTTT. The encoded protein is CATDRGNTEAFF.